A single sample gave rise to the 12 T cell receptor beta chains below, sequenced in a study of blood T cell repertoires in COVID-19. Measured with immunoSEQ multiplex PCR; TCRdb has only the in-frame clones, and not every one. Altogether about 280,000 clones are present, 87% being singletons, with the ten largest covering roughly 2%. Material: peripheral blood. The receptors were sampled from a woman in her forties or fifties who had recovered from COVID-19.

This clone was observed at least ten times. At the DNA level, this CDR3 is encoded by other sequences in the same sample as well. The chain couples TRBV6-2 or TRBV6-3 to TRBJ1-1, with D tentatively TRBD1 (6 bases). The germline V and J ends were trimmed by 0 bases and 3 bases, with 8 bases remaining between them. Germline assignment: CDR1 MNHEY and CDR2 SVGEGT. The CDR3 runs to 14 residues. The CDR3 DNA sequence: TGTGCCAGCAGTTACTCGTACAGGGACACTGAAGCTTTCTTT. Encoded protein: CASSYSYRDTEAFF.

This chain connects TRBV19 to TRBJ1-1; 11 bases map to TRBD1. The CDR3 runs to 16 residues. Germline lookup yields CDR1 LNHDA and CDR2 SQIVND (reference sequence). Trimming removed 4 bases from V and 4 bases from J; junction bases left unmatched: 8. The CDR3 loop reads CASSTVTGTGGTEAFF. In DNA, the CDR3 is TGTGCCAGTAGTACCGTGACCGGGACAGGGGGCACTGAAGCTTTCTTT.

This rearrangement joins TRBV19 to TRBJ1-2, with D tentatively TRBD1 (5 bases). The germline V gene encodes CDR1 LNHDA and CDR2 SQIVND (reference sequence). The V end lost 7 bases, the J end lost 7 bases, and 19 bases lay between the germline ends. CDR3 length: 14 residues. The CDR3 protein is CASKLQGFSGGYTF. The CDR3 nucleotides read TGTGCCAGTAAGCTCCAGGGATTTTCTGGTGGCTACACCTTC.

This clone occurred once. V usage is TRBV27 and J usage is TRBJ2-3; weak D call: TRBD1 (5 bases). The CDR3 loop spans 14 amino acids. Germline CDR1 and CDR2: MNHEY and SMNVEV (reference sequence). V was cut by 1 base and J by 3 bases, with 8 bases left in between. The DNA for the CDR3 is TGTGCCAGCAGTTTATGGGCAGGGACAGATACGCAGTATTTT. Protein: CASSLWAGTDTQYF.

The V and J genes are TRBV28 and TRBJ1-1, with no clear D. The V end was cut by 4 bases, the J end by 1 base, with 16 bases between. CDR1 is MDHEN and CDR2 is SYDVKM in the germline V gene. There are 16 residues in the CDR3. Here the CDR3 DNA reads TGTGCCAGCAGTTCCCCCCGGGGAAGGTCGAACACTGAAGCTTTCTTT. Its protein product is CASSSPRGRSNTEAFF. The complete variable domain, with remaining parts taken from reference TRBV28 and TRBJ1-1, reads DVKVTQSSRYLVKRTGEKVFLECVQDMDHENMFWYRQDPGLGLRLIYFSYDVKMKEKGDIPEGYSVSREKKERFSLILESASTNQTSMYLCASSSPRGRSNTEAFFGQGTRLTVV.

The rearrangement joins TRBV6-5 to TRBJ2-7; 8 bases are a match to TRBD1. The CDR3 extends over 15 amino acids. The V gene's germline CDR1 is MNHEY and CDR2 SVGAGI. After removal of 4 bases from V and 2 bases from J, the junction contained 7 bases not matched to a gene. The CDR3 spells CASSSPSRGPYEQYF. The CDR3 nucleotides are TGTGCCAGCAGTTCGCCATCCAGGGGGCCCTACGAGCAGTACTTC.

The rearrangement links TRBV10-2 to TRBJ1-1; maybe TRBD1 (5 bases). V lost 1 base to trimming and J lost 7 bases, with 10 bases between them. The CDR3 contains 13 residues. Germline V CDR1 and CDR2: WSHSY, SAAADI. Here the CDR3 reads CASSEFPGYEAFF. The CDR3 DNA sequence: TGCGCCAGCAGTGAGTTCCCAGGGTATGAAGCTTTCTTT.

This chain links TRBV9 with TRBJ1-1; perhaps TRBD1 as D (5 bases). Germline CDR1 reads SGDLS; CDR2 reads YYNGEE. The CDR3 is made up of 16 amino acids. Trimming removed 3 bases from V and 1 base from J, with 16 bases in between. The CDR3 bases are TGTGCCAGCAGCGCAGACAGCCCCTCAGGGAACACTGAAGCTTTCTTT. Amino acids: CASSADSPSGNTEAFF. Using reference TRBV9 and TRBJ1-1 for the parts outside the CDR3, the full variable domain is DSGVTQTPKHLITATGQRVTLRCSPRSGDLSVYWYQQSLDQGLQFLIQYYNGEERAKGNILERFSAQQFPDLHSELNLSSLELGDSALYFCASSADSPSGNTEAFFGQGTRLTVV.

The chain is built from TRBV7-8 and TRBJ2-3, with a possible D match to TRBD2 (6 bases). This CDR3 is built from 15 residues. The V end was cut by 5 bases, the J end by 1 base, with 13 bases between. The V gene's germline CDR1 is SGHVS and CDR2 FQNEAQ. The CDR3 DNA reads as TGTGCCAGCAGCCAGAATTTAGCGGGCACAGATACGCAGTATTTT. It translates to CASSQNLAGTDTQYF.

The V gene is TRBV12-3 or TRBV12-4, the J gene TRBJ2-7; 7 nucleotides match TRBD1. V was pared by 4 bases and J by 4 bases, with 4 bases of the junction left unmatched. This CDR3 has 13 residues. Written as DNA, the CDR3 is TGTGCCAGCAGTTACGACAGGGAATACGAGCAGTACTTC. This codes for CASSYDREYEQYF.

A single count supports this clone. The CDR3 DNA reads as TGTGCCAGCAGTTTTGGGGGACAGGCCTATGAAAAACTGTTTTTT. It yields the protein CASSFGGQAYEKLFF. J is TRBJ1-4 and V is TRBV28, with TRBD1 identical over 8 bases. Germline loops: CDR1 MDHEN, CDR2 SYDVKM. V trimming: 3 bases; J trimming: 6 bases; junction bases outside the gene matches: 6. The length of the CDR3 is 15 residues.

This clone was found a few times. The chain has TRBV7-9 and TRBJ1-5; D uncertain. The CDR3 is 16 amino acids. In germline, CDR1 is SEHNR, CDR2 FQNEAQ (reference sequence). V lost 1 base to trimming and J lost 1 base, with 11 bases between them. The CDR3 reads CASSLEPGMSNQPQHF. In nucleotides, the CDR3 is TGTGCCAGCAGCTTAGAGCCGGGTATGAGCAATCAGCCCCAGCATTTT. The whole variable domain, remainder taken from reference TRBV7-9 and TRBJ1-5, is DTGVSQNPRHKITKRGQNVTFRCDPISEHNRLYWYRQTLGQGPEFLTYFQNEAQLEKSRLLSDRFSAERPKGSFSTLEIQRTEQGDSAMYLCASSLEPGMSNQPQHFGDGTRLSIL.